This T cell receptor beta chain was profiled in a study of cytomegalovirus exposure and HLA in healthy donors. Study summary: Most donors, 70% to 85% of approximately 400 genotyped, fell in the Caucasian-associated ancestry cluster.

There are 19 residues in the CDR3. The V and J ends lost 1 base and 0 bases, in that order; junction bases with no gene match: 13. Germline lookup yields CDR1 LGHNA and CDR2 YSLEER. Primers for the PCR totalled 60 Vbeta and 13 Jbeta. Clones were read by immunoSEQ multiplex PCR, and TCRdb kept only the in-frame ones, dropping some. Of around 200,000 clones in the sample, roughly 78% were seen once. This sequence joins TRBV4-3 and TRBJ1-2, with TRBD1 matching over 8 bases. Sequenced sample: PBMCs. The clonotype was recovered from a woman in her twenties or thirties in good health and CMV-seropositive. CDR3 residues: CASSQGTKGTGDSNYGYTF. In DNA, the CDR3 is TGCGCCAGCAGCCAAGGGACTAAAGGGACAGGAGATTCTAACTATGGCTACACCTTC.